The rows below give T cell receptor beta chains drawn from one sample of a study of regulatory T cells in long-lasting Graves disease. TCRdb called the multiplex PCR reads again in MiXCR, with one record for every CDR3 protein. This sample yields hundreds of thousands of distinct CDR3 sequences, of which 30% are seen a single time; 40% to 50% belongs to the top ten. The specimen comprised peripheral blood mononuclear cells (PBMCs), sampled when the disease was refractory, from a patient treated with antithyroid drugs. The source is a female donor with Graves disease. The CDR3 runs from the conserved cysteine through the conserved F or W. D genes are given only for firm matches. Clone size is not always given. Where it is, it says once, few, many or a class for expanded clones.

CDR3nt: TGTGCCATCAGTGACGGGGGCGCGACCCTCCACTTT
CDR3aa: CAISDGGATLHF
abundance: few
j_gene: TRBJ1-6
d_gene: NA
v_gene: TRBV10-3

CDR3nt: TGTGCCAGCAGTGAGGAGGACAGGGTTTACACTGAAGCTTTCTTT
CDR3aa: CASSEEDRVYTEAFF
abundance: many
j_gene: TRBJ1-1
d_gene: TRBD1
v_gene: TRBV2

CDR3nt: TGTGCCAGCAGTCCCCTGAGTGCGGGAGGAATGGAGACCCAGTACTTC
CDR3aa: CASSPLSAGGMETQYF
abundance: many
j_gene: TRBJ2-5
d_gene: TRBD2
v_gene: TRBV28

CDR3nt: TGTGCCAGCAGCCGACTCGGCGAGGGCTACGAGCAGTACTTC
CDR3aa: CASSRLGEGYEQYF
abundance: few
j_gene: TRBJ2-7
d_gene: NA
v_gene: TRBV11-3

CDR3nt: TGTGCCAGCAGTCAACAATTAGGGGGGAACACTGAAGCTTTCTTT
CDR3aa: CASSQQLGGNTEAFF
abundance: NA
j_gene: TRBJ1-1
d_gene: NA
v_gene: TRBV6-1

CDR3nt: TGCAGTGCTAGACCCCCTAAGGGGGATAATTCACCCCTCCACTTT
CDR3aa: CSARPPKGDNSPLHF
abundance: few
j_gene: TRBJ1-6
d_gene: NA
v_gene: TRBV20-1

CDR3nt: TGTGCCAGCAGCTTTCGACAGGGGGTGACTGAAGCTTTCTTT
CDR3aa: CASSFRQGVTEAFF
abundance: NA
j_gene: TRBJ1-1
d_gene: TRBD1
v_gene: TRBV7-2

CDR3nt: TGCAGTGCCGAGGACTACGCATCCTACGAGCAGTACTTC
CDR3aa: CSAEDYASYEQYF
abundance: few
j_gene: TRBJ2-7
d_gene: NA
v_gene: TRBV20-1

CDR3nt: TGTGCCAGCAGTTCTGAGGGGAGCTCCTACAATGAGCAGTTCTTC
CDR3aa: CASSSEGSSYNEQFF
abundance: NA
j_gene: TRBJ2-1
d_gene: NA
v_gene: TRBV28

CDR3nt: TGCAGCGTTGATGGGACTAGCGGAAGTACGTACCAAGAGACCCAGTACTTC
CDR3aa: CSVDGTSGSTYQETQYF
abundance: many
j_gene: TRBJ2-5
d_gene: TRBD2
v_gene: TRBV29-1

CDR3nt: TGTGCCAGCAGTTTAAGTTTCGGCGGTCAGCCCCAGCATTTT
CDR3aa: CASSLSFGGQPQHF
abundance: many
j_gene: TRBJ1-5
d_gene: NA
v_gene: TRBV27

CDR3nt: TGTGCCAGCAGCCTCGGGACAGGCATTTACGGACAGCCCCAGCATTTT
CDR3aa: CASSLGTGIYGQPQHF
abundance: many
j_gene: TRBJ1-5
d_gene: TRBD1
v_gene: TRBV12-3/TRBV12-4

CDR3nt: TGCAGCGTTGTTCTTGGGGTGGATGGCTACACCTTC
CDR3aa: CSVVLGVDGYTF
abundance: many
j_gene: TRBJ1-2
d_gene: NA
v_gene: TRBV29-1

CDR3nt: TGTGCCAGCAGGACTGTCCCGTCTAACTATGGCTACACCTTC
CDR3aa: CASRTVPSNYGYTF
abundance: many
j_gene: TRBJ1-2
d_gene: NA
v_gene: TRBV12-3/TRBV12-4

CDR3nt: TGTGCCAGCAGTTTGATCGGGCAAGATACGCAGTATTTT
CDR3aa: CASSLIGQDTQYF
abundance: NA
j_gene: TRBJ2-3
d_gene: NA
v_gene: TRBV27

CDR3nt: TGTGCCAGCAGTGAAGTGGGAGGATCACCCCTCCACTTT
CDR3aa: CASSEVGGSPLHF
abundance: few
j_gene: TRBJ1-6
d_gene: NA
v_gene: TRBV2

CDR3nt: TGCGCCAGCAGCCACGATCCGGCAGTTCCTAACTATGGCTACACCTTC
CDR3aa: CASSHDPAVPNYGYTF
abundance: NA
j_gene: TRBJ1-2
d_gene: NA
v_gene: TRBV4-1

CDR3nt: TGTGCCAGCAGTTTCCCCAGGGGCGCGAAGGACACCATATATTTT
CDR3aa: CASSFPRGAKDTIYF
abundance: NA
j_gene: TRBJ1-3
d_gene: NA
v_gene: TRBV28

CDR3nt: TGTGCCAGCAGCTACGCCCTCAGCTACGAGCAGTACTTC
CDR3aa: CASSYALSYEQYF
abundance: many
j_gene: TRBJ2-7
d_gene: NA
v_gene: TRBV7-2

CDR3nt: TGTGCCAGCAGTGGACCCGGGACTGGCACAGATACGCAGTATTTT
CDR3aa: CASSGPGTGTDTQYF
abundance: NA
j_gene: TRBJ2-3
d_gene: NA
v_gene: TRBV6-1

CDR3nt: TGTGCCAGCAGCGTAGATGTGATGGGACAGGGGATTTCACCCCTCCACTTT
CDR3aa: CASSVDVMGQGISPLHF
abundance: NA
j_gene: TRBJ1-6
d_gene: TRBD1
v_gene: TRBV9

CDR3nt: TGTGCCAGCTCATGGGCCGGGACTAGCGGGGAGACCCAGTACTTC
CDR3aa: CASSWAGTSGETQYF
abundance: NA
j_gene: TRBJ2-5
d_gene: TRBD2
v_gene: TRBV18

CDR3nt: TGTGCCAGCAGTGAAGGGCCGGGACAGGCCTGGGACGAGCAGTACTTC
CDR3aa: CASSEGPGQAWDEQYF
abundance: many
j_gene: TRBJ2-7
d_gene: TRBD1
v_gene: TRBV2

CDR3nt: TGCAGTGCTAGAGGGAATGTCAATAACTACGAGCAGTACTTC
CDR3aa: CSARGNVNNYEQYF
abundance: NA
j_gene: TRBJ2-7
d_gene: NA
v_gene: TRBV20-1

CDR3nt: TGTGCCAGCAGCCTTCCGGGACAGGGTTTTGGCGAGCAGTACTTC
CDR3aa: CASSLPGQGFGEQYF
abundance: NA
j_gene: TRBJ2-7
d_gene: TRBD1
v_gene: TRBV5-6

CDR3nt: TGCGCCAGCAGTGAGCTGTCAGGGCCGAACACCGGGGAGCTGTTTTTT
CDR3aa: CASSELSGPNTGELFF
abundance: few
j_gene: TRBJ2-2
d_gene: NA
v_gene: TRBV10-1

CDR3nt: TGTGCCAGCAGCAACCTCGGAGGGTACCAAGAGACCCAGTACTTC
CDR3aa: CASSNLGGYQETQYF
abundance: many
j_gene: TRBJ2-5
d_gene: NA
v_gene: TRBV11-2

CDR3nt: TGTGCCAGTAGTAAGGACGTGCGTAACTATGGCTACACCTTC
CDR3aa: CASSKDVRNYGYTF
abundance: NA
j_gene: TRBJ1-2
d_gene: NA
v_gene: TRBV19

CDR3nt: TGTGCCAGCAGCTTAGACAAGACAGGGGTTGAGACCCAGTACTTC
CDR3aa: CASSLDKTGVETQYF
abundance: many
j_gene: TRBJ2-5
d_gene: TRBD1
v_gene: TRBV11-2

CDR3nt: TGTGCCAGCACAACTACTAGCGGGAGAGAGACCCAGTGCTTC
CDR3aa: CASTTTSGRETQCF
abundance: NA
j_gene: TRBJ2-5
d_gene: TRBD2
v_gene: TRBV6-1

CDR3nt: TGTGCCAGCAGCCGAAAAGGGGGCTATGGCTACACCTTC
CDR3aa: CASSRKGGYGYTF
abundance: few
j_gene: TRBJ1-2
d_gene: NA
v_gene: TRBV7-2

CDR3nt: TGCAGTGCTAGCAGGCTAGCGGAGACCCAGTACTTC
CDR3aa: CSASRLAETQYF
abundance: many
j_gene: TRBJ2-5
d_gene: NA
v_gene: TRBV20-1

CDR3nt: TGTGCCAGCAGCGGGGGGACAGCGAGGCCTGAAGCTTTCTTT
CDR3aa: CASSGGTARPEAFF
abundance: NA
j_gene: TRBJ1-1
d_gene: TRBD1
v_gene: TRBV5-6

CDR3nt: TGTGCCAGCAGCCAAGGTCAGTCAACTGAAGCTTTCTTT
CDR3aa: CASSQGQSTEAFF
abundance: NA
j_gene: TRBJ1-1
d_gene: NA
v_gene: TRBV3-1

CDR3nt: TGTGCCTGCAGTCTCTCTAGGGCCGGGGAGCTGTTTTTT
CDR3aa: CACSLSRAGELFF
abundance: NA
j_gene: TRBJ2-2
d_gene: NA
v_gene: TRBV12-3/TRBV12-4

CDR3nt: TGTGCCAGCAGGGACGTCACTGAAGCTTTCTTT
CDR3aa: CASRDVTEAFF
abundance: NA
j_gene: TRBJ1-1
d_gene: NA
v_gene: TRBV11-3

CDR3nt: TGTGCCAGCAGTGACAGGTCGCTTTTTGGCTACACCTTC
CDR3aa: CASSDRSLFGYTF
abundance: many
j_gene: TRBJ1-2
d_gene: NA
v_gene: TRBV6-1

CDR3nt: TGTGCCAGCCCCCCCACAGGGGTAGTAACTGAAGCTTTCTTT
CDR3aa: CASPPTGVVTEAFF
abundance: many
j_gene: TRBJ1-1
d_gene: TRBD1
v_gene: TRBV28

CDR3nt: TGCAGTGCTAGGGCCCCTATAAGCAATCAGCCCCAGCATTTT
CDR3aa: CSARAPISNQPQHF
abundance: NA
j_gene: TRBJ1-5
d_gene: NA
v_gene: TRBV20-1

CDR3nt: TGCAGTGCAGGACTTGCGGGTGGCTACACCTTC
CDR3aa: CSAGLAGGYTF
abundance: few
j_gene: TRBJ1-2
d_gene: NA
v_gene: TRBV20-1

CDR3nt: TGTGCCAGCAGCGGGGGAGCCCTAGCGGGAGGGTCCTACGAGCAGTACTTC
CDR3aa: CASSGGALAGGSYEQYF
abundance: NA
j_gene: TRBJ2-7
d_gene: TRBD2
v_gene: TRBV5-4

CDR3nt: TGTGCCAGCAGCCACACCGGGACTGCGGGCAATCAGCCCCAGCATTTT
CDR3aa: CASSHTGTAGNQPQHF
abundance: NA
j_gene: TRBJ1-5
d_gene: NA
v_gene: TRBV4-2

CDR3nt: TGTGCCAGCAGCTTAACAGGCTCCCCGCAGGGCCACTATGGCTACACCTTC
CDR3aa: CASSLTGSPQGHYGYTF
abundance: NA
j_gene: TRBJ1-2
d_gene: NA
v_gene: TRBV7-3

CDR3nt: TGCAGCGTAAAGAGCACAACAAACACTGAAGCTTTCTTT
CDR3aa: CSVKSTTNTEAFF
abundance: NA
j_gene: TRBJ1-1
d_gene: NA
v_gene: TRBV29-1

CDR3nt: TGTGCCAGTAGTATGAGGGACCTCTATGGCTACACCTTC
CDR3aa: CASSMRDLYGYTF
abundance: many
j_gene: TRBJ1-2
d_gene: NA
v_gene: TRBV19

CDR3nt: TGTGCCAGCAGTGAAGGGCTAGCGGGGGGCTTCTACGAGCAGTACTTC
CDR3aa: CASSEGLAGGFYEQYF
abundance: few
j_gene: TRBJ2-7
d_gene: TRBD2
v_gene: TRBV2

CDR3nt: TGCAGCGTGCGGGCCGGTAACTATGGCTACACCTTC
CDR3aa: CSVRAGNYGYTF
abundance: few
j_gene: TRBJ1-2
d_gene: NA
v_gene: TRBV29-1

CDR3nt: TGTGCCAGCTCACCGGTTACAGGGGGCGCCAATTCACCCCTCCACTTT
CDR3aa: CASSPVTGGANSPLHF
abundance: NA
j_gene: TRBJ1-6
d_gene: TRBD1
v_gene: TRBV18

CDR3nt: TGCGCCAGTAGGCGGGCGGTTCCCACGGACATTCAGTACTTC
CDR3aa: CASRRAVPTDIQYF
abundance: few
j_gene: TRBJ2-4
d_gene: NA
v_gene: TRBV5-1

CDR3nt: TGTGCCAGCAGTTACGGGATACTTACAGGGGCAGACACTGAAGCTTTCTTT
CDR3aa: CASSYGILTGADTEAFF
abundance: many
j_gene: TRBJ1-1
d_gene: TRBD1
v_gene: TRBV6-2/TRBV6-3

CDR3nt: TGCAGTGCTACCCTTAAGACTAGCGGGAGTTACGAGCAGTACTTC
CDR3aa: CSATLKTSGSYEQYF
abundance: NA
j_gene: TRBJ2-7
d_gene: TRBD2
v_gene: TRBV20-1

CDR3nt: TGTGCCAGCAGTTTCCAGGTCTTGAATTCACCCCTCCACTTT
CDR3aa: CASSFQVLNSPLHF
abundance: many
j_gene: TRBJ1-6
d_gene: NA
v_gene: TRBV28

CDR3nt: TGTGCCGCCAAGCCCGGGACACAAAACACTGAAGCTTTCTTT
CDR3aa: CAAKPGTQNTEAFF
abundance: NA
j_gene: TRBJ1-1
d_gene: NA
v_gene: TRBV10-3

CDR3nt: TGCAGTGCTAGAAGAGGGGTGAACGGCTACACCTTC
CDR3aa: CSARRGVNGYTF
abundance: few
j_gene: TRBJ1-2
d_gene: NA
v_gene: TRBV20-1

CDR3nt: TGTGCCAGCAGTCTTAGAGCTGGGGGAGGCCTAGTCGTTGAGCAGTTCTTC
CDR3aa: CASSLRAGGGLVVEQFF
abundance: once
j_gene: TRBJ2-1
d_gene: NA
v_gene: TRBV7-9